This T cell receptor (beta chain) derives from a study of blood T cells in healthy people across ages (dated by TCRdb to the mid-2010s). General notes on the study: In model experiments, template switching captured about one uniquely barcoded TCR beta cDNA molecule for every two T cells. To track age-related changes in TCR beta repertoire diversity, the study relied on deep sequencing normalized with unique cDNA molecular identifiers. The donors were split into four age groups: young (average around 17 years), middle-aged (about 40), aged (62) and long-lived (under 90). To avoid experimental bias, donors of different ages were spread randomly across the sequencing lanes. Two additional independent replicas of 1 million unique cDNA reads from the same blood draw were analyzed for two donors (one aged 18 to 29 and one aged 80 or older). Results and caveats for the whole study, not just this receptor: Donor CMV infection status was unknown, potentially confounding age-related changes in expanded clonotypes. A strong correlation was found between observed TCR beta diversity and the percentage of naive T cells measured by flow cytometry. Because profiling used bulk unsorted PBMCs, naive and antigen-experienced compartments could not be compared conclusively. Observed TCR beta diversity per million T cells fell roughly linearly with age, and a significant reduction was already apparent by age around 40. Compared with the aged group, more naive CD4+ T cells, fewer expanded clones and increased TCR diversity were shown by the long-lived group, suggesting age selection. Estimates of total diversity from one million sequenced T cells were regarded as lower bounds and underestimates.

Remarks on this clonotype: It has no known antigen specificity. Base qualities are not provided; no much larger clone lies one nucleotide away.

Including the terminal cysteine and phenylalanine, the CDR3 comprises 12 residues. Of all the DNA, just the CDR3 is kept, 36 bases in frame from base 1. The 40 or so donors, aged about 6 to 95 years, were systemically healthy Caucasian individuals from Russia. Approximately 10 milliliters of peripheral blood were collected from each donor into EDTA-treated Vacutainer tubes. Ficoll-Paque density-gradient centrifugation was used to isolate PBMCs, with at least 6.5 million obtained per sample. Total RNA, at least 5.5 micrograms per sample, was extracted from PBMCs with Trizol reagent. For every donor, flow cytometry on a PBMC aliquot measured the percentage of naive CD45RAhigh/CD27high T cells. The library was made by 5' RACE. The sequencer was an Illumina HiSeq 2500. A second PCR of about 7 to 12 cycles was run with a J-beta primer mix and a sample-barcoded 5' primer. Each TCR beta cDNA molecule received a unique molecular identifier from a template-switch 5' adaptor carrying 12 random nucleotides. At least 2.5 million CDR3-containing paired-end reads were obtained from each sample. All of the RNA was converted into first-strand cDNA using the Mint cDNA synthesis kit, with a TRBC-specific oligonucleotide serving as the primer. Following uracil-DNA glycosylase treatment, all cDNA underwent a first 18-cycle PCR with the universal primers M1SS and BC2_uni_R. Under the source paper's analysis protocol: Normalization of each sample was performed by random selection of 1 million high-quality reads, each carrying a distinct molecular identifier. Instead of being binned into consensus sequences, reads that shared molecular identifiers were thrown out. MiTCR, run with a Q25 quality threshold and the strictest error-elimination algorithm, handled CDR3 identification, clonotype clustering and error correction. A nonparametric unseen species model with Euler transformation was used to estimate a lower bound on total TCR beta diversity. Clones were called with MiXCR by TCRdb after fastp trimmed the public reads at Q25, and only in-frame beta chains were retained. Each CDR3 protein appears once, grouped with its most common genes and DNA. In this record, the V and J calls reflect TCRdb's handling and not the investigators' own analysis. This sample gives fewer than 800,000 distinct CDR3 sequences in total; 20% to 25% of them show up just once. The ten most abundant clones make up 3.5% to 4% of the sample.

The sequence came from a man in his 70s in good health. This receptor chain uses TRBV12-3 or TRBV12-4 and TRBJ2-5; TRBD2 could be the D gene, as 5 bases match. The J call could be wrong; TRBJ2-1 is a better fit for the DNA end. The sequenced sample was blood. The CDR3 protein sequence reads: CASSTKGRGQFF. The DNA is as follows: TGTGCCAGCAGTACTAAAGGCCGGGGGCAGTTCTTC.